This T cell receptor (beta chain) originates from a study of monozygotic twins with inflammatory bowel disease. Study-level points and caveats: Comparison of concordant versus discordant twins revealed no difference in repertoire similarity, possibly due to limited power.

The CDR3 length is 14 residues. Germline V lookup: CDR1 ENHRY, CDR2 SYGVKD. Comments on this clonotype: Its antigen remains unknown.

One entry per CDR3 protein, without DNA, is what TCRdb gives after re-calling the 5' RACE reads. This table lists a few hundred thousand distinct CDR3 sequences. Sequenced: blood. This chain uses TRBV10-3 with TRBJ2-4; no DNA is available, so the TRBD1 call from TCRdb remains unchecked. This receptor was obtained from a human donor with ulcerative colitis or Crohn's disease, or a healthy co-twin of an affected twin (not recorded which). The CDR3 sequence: CAISEGTAKNIQYF.